The 17 T cell receptor beta chains below all came from one sample that was sequenced in a study of shared clonotypes between healthy human individuals. Data came from immunoSEQ multiplex PCR; TCRdb stores just in-frame clones and leaves some out. The data show about 2 million clones, about 94% seen once. CD45RO-negative, CCR7-positively selected cells formed the naive CD8 fraction, excluding terminally differentiated effector memory CD45RA+ cells. The sequenced sample consisted of naive CD8+ T cells sorted from blood. These receptors were taken from a young man in good health.

The V gene is TRBV28, the J gene TRBJ2-7; perhaps TRBD1 as D (7 bases). The CDR3 length is 16 residues. The V gene's germline CDR1 is MDHEN and CDR2 SYDVKM. The ends were cut back, 3 bases at V and 0 bases at J, with 15 bases in the middle. In nucleotides, the CDR3 is TGTGCCAGCAGTTTGGAGGGGGCCCCTAGCTCCTACGAGCAGTACTTC. Its protein product is CASSLEGAPSSYEQYF.

The J gene is TRBJ2-1, the V gene TRBV5-6; D is ambiguous. CDR1 SGHDT and CDR2 YYEEEE come from the germline V gene. The CDR3 sequence is 12 residues long. Trimming took 4 bases from V and 6 from J, leaving 8 bases between them. The CDR3 DNA is TGTGCCAGCAGCCAACCAGGCAATGAGCAGTTCTTC. This gives the protein CASSQPGNEQFF.

The chain has TRBV11-2 and TRBJ2-7; D is unclear. Germline V gene lookup returns CDR1 SGHAT and CDR2 FQNNGV. V was pared by 1 base and J by 0 bases, with 7 bases between. The CDR3 loop spans 14 amino acids. The chain's CDR3 is CASSLVLDSYEQYF. DNA for the CDR3: TGTGCCAGCAGCTTAGTACTTGACTCCTACGAGCAGTACTTC.

For this clone: This same CDR3 is encoded by further DNA sequences in the sample. The rearrangement uses TRBV11-2 and TRBJ2-7, with D uncertain. Germline-derived CDR1 and CDR2 are SGHAT and FQNNGV. V lost 6 bases to trimming and J lost 2 bases, with 5 bases between them. This CDR3 has 11 amino acids. CDR3 in DNA: TGTGCCAGCAGTTCGACCTACGAGCAGTACTTC. Its translation: CASSSTYEQYF. The whole variable domain, remainder taken from reference TRBV11-2 and TRBJ2-7, is EAGVAQSPRYKIIEKRQSVAFWCNPISGHATLYWYQQILGQGPKLLIQFQNNGVVDDSQLPKDRFSAERLKGVDSTLKIQPAKLEDSAVYLCASSSTYEQYFGPGTRLTVT.

The chain combines TRBV7-9 with TRBJ2-7, with D possibly being TRBD1 (7 bases). Germline V gene data show CDR1 as SEHNR and CDR2 as FQNEAQ (reference sequence). This CDR3 has 15 residues. Between the trimmed V and J ends, which lost 5 bases and 2 bases, there was a span of 16 bases. CDR3 region: CASSATGRDPYEQYF. The CDR3 DNA reads TGTGCCAGCAGCGCGACAGGGCGGGATCCCTACGAGCAGTACTTC.

V is TRBV13 and J is TRBJ1-2, with 10 positions matching TRBD1. Germline V gene lookup returns CDR1 PRHDT and CDR2 FYEKMQ (reference sequence). The ends lost 4 bases at V and 6 bases at J; junction bases unmatched: 8. The CDR3 consists of 15 residues. CDR3 residues: CASSSGTGDSHGYTF. In DNA form, the CDR3 reads TGTGCCAGCAGCTCCGGGACAGGGGATTCTCATGGCTACACCTTC.

Comment on this clone: The same CDR3 is also encoded by other DNA sequences in this sample. The V call is TRBV2, the J call TRBJ1-3; D call uncertain. The CDR3 is made up of 14 amino acids. Germline V CDR1 and CDR2: SNHLY, FYNNEI. Trimming removed 3 bases from V and 4 bases from J, with 10 bases in between. The CDR3, as DNA: TGTGCCAGCAGTGAGGAGGGATCAGGAAACACCATATATTTT. Residues: CASSEEGSGNTIYF.

This clone appeared once. The V gene is TRBV5-8, the J gene TRBJ2-2; 8 bases align to TRBD2. The germline V gene encodes CDR1 SGHTS and CDR2 YDEGEE. Germline trimming cut 4 bases from V and 0 bases from J; bases unmatched to any gene: 2. The CDR3 is 15 amino acids. CDR3 bases: TGTGCCAGCAGCAGCGGGAGTGCGAACACCGGGGAGCTGTTTTTT. Its translation is CASSSGSANTGELFF.

The CDR3 is CASSLQGWNTEAFF. The CDR3 DNA sequence: TGTGCCAGCAGCCTACAGGGGTGGAACACTGAAGCTTTCTTT. The J gene is TRBJ1-1, the V gene TRBV6-6, with 7 bases that match TRBD1. Looked up from germline, CDR1 is MNHNY and CDR2 is SVGAGI (reference sequence). This CDR3 has 14 residues. J was trimmed by 1 base and V by 6 bases; bases with no gene match: 5.

The chain is built from TRBV7-9 and TRBJ2-7, with 7 nucleotides matching TRBD1. CDR3 length: 15 residues. Unmatched junction bases numbered 10, after V lost 5 bases and J lost 3 bases. CDR1 is SEHNR and CDR2 is FQNEAQ in the germline V gene (reference sequence). In DNA form, the CDR3 reads TGTGCCAGCAGCACAAAAGACAGGGACCTCTACGAGCAGTACTTC. Its translation is CASSTKDRDLYEQYF.

V gene TRBV30 combines with J gene TRBJ1-2, with 7 bases matching TRBD1. The germline CDR1 and CDR2 sequences are GTSNPN and SVGIG (reference sequence). V was clipped by 0 bases and J by 2 bases; unmatched bases: 15. The CDR3 is 18 residues long. The CDR3 nucleotides are TGTGCCTGGAGTGTGAGGGAGGAGGGGGCGCGGGCCAACTATGGCTACACCTTC. Protein product: CAWSVREEGARANYGYTF.

This chain connects TRBV30 to TRBJ2-5; tentative D call: TRBD1 (5 bases). Trimming removed 3 bases from V and 1 base from J, with 12 bases in between. There are 14 residues in the CDR3. CDR1 is GTSNPN, CDR2 SVGIG, per germline (reference sequence). CDR3 in amino acids: CAWSRVWGQETQYF. CDR3 bases: TGTGCCTGGAGCAGGGTTTGGGGCCAAGAGACCCAGTACTTC.

This clone appeared once. Within the sample, other DNA sequences also encode this same CDR3. J is TRBJ1-1 and V is TRBV9; D not certain. V dropped 0 bases and J dropped 2 bases, with 5 bases sitting between them. Germline V CDR1 and CDR2: SGDLS, YYNGEE. The CDR3 extends over 13 amino acids. The CDR3 DNA reads as TGTGCCAGCAGCGTAGCTCCTAACACTGAAGCTTTCTTT. Translated, it gives CASSVAPNTEAFF.

To note about this clone: Other nucleotide sequences from this sample produce the same CDR3. V usage is TRBV4-1 and J usage is TRBJ2-1; D remains unclear. Germline V gene data show CDR1 as MGHRA and CDR2 as YSYEKL. The V and J ends lost 1 base and 4 bases respectively, with 2 bases between them. There are 12 residues in the CDR3. The CDR3 DNA reads as TGCGCCAGCAGCCAAGGATACAATGAGCAGTTCTTC. Its translation: CASSQGYNEQFF.

V is TRBV10-3 and J is TRBJ2-1; no clear D. The CDR3 spans 12 residues. V was shortened by 2 bases and J by 8 bases, with 7 bases between the two germline ends. Germline loops: CDR1 ENHRY, CDR2 SYGVKD. The CDR3 DNA follows: TGTGCCATCAGTGAGACGACCTATGAGCAGTTCTTC. As protein: CAISETTYEQFF.

A word on this clone: Other nucleotide sequences from this sample produce the same CDR3. The rearrangement uses TRBV9 and TRBJ2-5; 9 nucleotides agree with TRBD2. Germline assignment: CDR1 SGDLS and CDR2 YYNGEE. The J segment lost 2 bases and the V segment lost 0 bases, leaving 2 bases of the junction unmatched. The CDR3 runs 15 residues. The CDR3 bases are TGTGCCAGCAGCGTAGGACTAGCGGAACAAGAGACCCAGTACTTC. Translating gives CASSVGLAEQETQYF.

Here the CDR3 DNA reads TGCAGCGTTGACACAGGGACTAAAAACATTCAGTACTTC. This encodes CSVDTGTKNIQYF. V usage is TRBV29-1 and J usage is TRBJ2-4; D tentatively reads TRBD1 or TRBD2 (6 bases each). V gave up 3 bases and J gave up 4 bases, with 10 bases separating them. Germline CDR1 SQVTM, CDR2 ANQGSEA. The CDR3 spans 13 residues.